This T cell receptor (beta chain) was identified in a study of T cell repertoires in cytomegalovirus infection. With 5 bases removed from V and 0 bases from J, the gap between germline ends came to 10 bases. The germline CDR1 and CDR2 sequences are LNHDA and SQIVND (reference sequence). CDR3 length equals 14 residues. The sample holds a few counts of this clonotype. TCRdb re-called the reads with MiXCR, one entry per CDR3 protein. The table lists around 320,000 distinct CDR3 sequences, more than 8% of them singletons. This clonotype was obtained from a human donor in good health (CMV status not recorded). Some clones in this sample may be carry-over from other donors' samples. The sample was PBMCs. The J gene is TRBJ1-1, the V gene TRBV19; a weak D match, TRBD1 (6 bases). CDR3 DNA: TGTGCCAGTAGTGGTCAGGGGATGAACACTGAAGCTTTCTTT. It yields the protein CASSGQGMNTEAFF.